What follows is one TCR beta chain and its context. 60 Vbeta and 13 Jbeta primers were used in PCR. Assay: immunoSEQ multiplex PCR; the TCRdb copy retains only in-frame clones and omits some. The top ten clones hold just over 2% of a sample with under 200,000 clones, around 77% of them seen once. This record comes from a study of cytomegalovirus exposure and HLA in healthy donors. Each donor was healthy, and each was a bone marrow donor. Nominally healthy donors were sampled, though unrecorded immune exposures were likely. This CDR3 has 15 residues. In germline, CDR1 is GTSNPN, CDR2 SVGIG (reference sequence). The V end was cut by 0 bases, the J end by 2 bases, with 11 bases between.

This chain connects TRBV30 to TRBJ2-4; tentative D call: TRBD1 (5 bases). This receptor was obtained from a woman younger than 45 in good health and CMV-seropositive. Sequencing was done on a sample of PBMCs. CDR3 DNA: TGTGCCTGGAGTGTAGGGCCAGGGCCCAAAAACATTCAGTACTTC. It translates to CAWSVGPGPKNIQYF.